Listed here is a single TCR beta chain. The CDR3 length is 14 residues. The V gene's germline CDR1 is MNHEY and CDR2 SMNVEV (reference sequence). V shed 4 bases and J shed 6 bases, with 16 bases lying between them. Participants' reported clinical history set cohort assignment. The data stem from a study of blood T cell repertoires in COVID-19. Assay: immunoSEQ multiplex PCR; the TCRdb copy retains only in-frame clones and omits some. Of about 260,000 clones in the sample, 88% were seen once. The sample taken for sequencing was PBMCs or T cells enriched from blood (not recorded which). The rearrangement joins TRBV27 to TRBJ2-7, with D possibly TRBD2 on 5 matching bases. This TCR was recovered from a middle-aged woman who had been exposed to COVID-19. CDR3 protein: CASSSASSLGEQYF. DNA for the CDR3: TGTGCCAGCAGTTCGGCTTCTAGCTTGGGCGAGCAGTACTTC.